This T cell receptor (beta chain) was identified during a study of blood T cell repertoires in COVID-19. Across the whole study: Sample material is recorded as cDNA or gDNA derived from T cells, B-cell-depleted T cells, or PBMCs.

TCRdb's table, derived via immunoSEQ multiplex PCR, lists solely in-frame clones and lacks some. The sample lists 250,000 to 300,000 clones; around four fifths were seen once. Per germline, CDR1 MDHEN and CDR2 SYDVKM. The CDR3 spans 17 residues. Trimming removed 3 bases at V and 3 bases at J, with 18 bases between. This sequence joins TRBV28 and TRBJ2-1, with TRBD2 as a possible D gene (6 bases). This TCR was sampled from a man in his 60s who had recovered from COVID-19. The sequencing sample was made of peripheral blood. CDR3 sequence reads: CASSLLGDFYNYNEQFF. For the CDR3, the DNA is TGTGCCAGCAGTTTGCTAGGGGACTTCTACAACTACAATGAGCAGTTCTTC.